This TCR beta chain came from a study of naive and memory T cell subsets. Findings and caveats of the study: A few larger clonotypes appeared in naive repertoires, especially CD8, possibly memory cells re-expressing CD45RA.

After removal of 4 bases from V and 7 bases from J, the junction contained 9 bases not matched to a gene. This CDR3 spans 14 amino acids. The germline gives CDR1 SGHRS, CDR2 YFSETQ. Notes on this clonotype: Its antigen is currently unknown.

From the second PCR step, alpha and beta chains were amplified apart. CD8 T cells were positively selected from what remained after CD4 positive selection. Cells stained for CD3, CD4, CD8, CD45RA, CD27 and viability were sorted into four CD45RA/CD27 subsets. The beta constant-region primer was an equimolar mix of two oligonucleotides covering TRBC1 and TRBC2. Nested alpha and beta constant-region primers with the SP2 primer drove four PCR rounds on ligated cDNA. TCRdb reanalysed the UMI-ligation and nested PCR reads using MiXCR and keeps one entry per CDR3 protein. The sample has 150,000 or so distinct CDR3 sequences, approximately 22% seen once.

What was sequenced was naive CD4+ T cells from blood. The chain employs TRBV5-1 and TRBJ2-5, with TRBD1 matching over 8 bases. The clonotype comes from a human donor in good health. The CDR3 reads CASSTRTGTGTQYF. The CDR3 DNA follows: TGCGCCAGCAGCACGCGGACAGGGACCGGGACCCAGTACTTC.